The clone carrying this T cell receptor (beta chain) was observed at least ten times. The sample originates from a study of T-cell reconstitution after alpha-beta-depleted transplantation in children. V was clipped by 0 bases and J by 7 bases, with 14 bases between them. This CDR3 spans 15 amino acids. Per the germline V gene, CDR1 is SGHRS and CDR2 is YFSETQ. Molecular barcoding with unique molecular identifiers was used for the TCRbeta library. TCRdb analysed the PCR reads with MiXCR anew, one entry per CDR3 protein. The data contain over 400,000 distinct CDR3 sequences, around 12% of them singletons.

The chain uses TRBV5-1 and TRBJ2-1; no clear D. This TCR came from a human donor who donated a stem cell graft to a child with combined immunodeficiency. This sample comprised PBMCs from the stem cell graft donor, obtained from the stem cell graft. The CDR3 region is CASSLELVVWNEQFF. The DNA for the CDR3 is TGCGCCAGCAGCTTGGAATTGGTTGTTTGGAATGAGCAGTTCTTC.